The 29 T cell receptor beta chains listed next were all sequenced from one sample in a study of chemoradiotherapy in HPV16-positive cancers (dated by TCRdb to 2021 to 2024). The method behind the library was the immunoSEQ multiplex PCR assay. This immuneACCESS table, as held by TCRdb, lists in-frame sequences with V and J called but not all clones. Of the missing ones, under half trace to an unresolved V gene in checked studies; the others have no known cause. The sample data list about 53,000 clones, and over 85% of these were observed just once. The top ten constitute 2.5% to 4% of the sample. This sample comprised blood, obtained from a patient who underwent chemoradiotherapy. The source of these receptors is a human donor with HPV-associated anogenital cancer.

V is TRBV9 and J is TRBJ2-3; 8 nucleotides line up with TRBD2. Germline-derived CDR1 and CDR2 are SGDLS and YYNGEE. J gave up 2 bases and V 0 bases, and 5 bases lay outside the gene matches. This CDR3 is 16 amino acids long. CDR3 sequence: CASSVAGGRNTDTQYF. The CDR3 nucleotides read TGTGCCAGCAGCGTAGCGGGCGGGAGGAACACAGATACGCAGTATTTT.

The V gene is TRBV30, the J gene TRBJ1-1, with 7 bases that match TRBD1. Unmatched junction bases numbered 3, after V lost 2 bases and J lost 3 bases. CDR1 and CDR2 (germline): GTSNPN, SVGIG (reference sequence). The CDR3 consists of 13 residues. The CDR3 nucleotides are TGTGCCTGGAGTCCCGACAGGGACACTGAAGCTTTCTTT. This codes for CAWSPDRDTEAFF.

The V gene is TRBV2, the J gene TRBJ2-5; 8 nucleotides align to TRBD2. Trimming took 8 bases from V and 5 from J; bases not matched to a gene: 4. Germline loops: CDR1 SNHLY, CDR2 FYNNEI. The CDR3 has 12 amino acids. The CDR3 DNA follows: TGTGCCAGCGGCGGGGGGCGGGAGACCCAGTACTTC. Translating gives CASGGGRETQYF.

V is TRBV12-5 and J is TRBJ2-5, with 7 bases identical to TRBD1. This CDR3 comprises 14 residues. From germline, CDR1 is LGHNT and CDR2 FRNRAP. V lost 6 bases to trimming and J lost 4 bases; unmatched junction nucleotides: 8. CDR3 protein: CASGPGTELETQYF. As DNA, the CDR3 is TGTGCTAGTGGCCCAGGGACAGAACTAGAGACCCAGTACTTC.

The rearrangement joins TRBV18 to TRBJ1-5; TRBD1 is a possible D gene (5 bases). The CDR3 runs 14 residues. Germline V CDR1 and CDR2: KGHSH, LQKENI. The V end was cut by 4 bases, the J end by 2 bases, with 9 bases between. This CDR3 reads CASSQAGRNQPQHF. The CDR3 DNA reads TGTGCCAGCTCACAGGCAGGGCGCAATCAGCCCCAGCATTTT. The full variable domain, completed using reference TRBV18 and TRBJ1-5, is NAGVMQNPRHLVRRRGQEARLRCSPMKGHSHVYWYRQLPEEGLKFMVYLQKENIIDESGMPKERFSAEFPKEGPSILRIQQVVRGDSAAYFCASSQAGRNQPQHFGDGTRLSIL.

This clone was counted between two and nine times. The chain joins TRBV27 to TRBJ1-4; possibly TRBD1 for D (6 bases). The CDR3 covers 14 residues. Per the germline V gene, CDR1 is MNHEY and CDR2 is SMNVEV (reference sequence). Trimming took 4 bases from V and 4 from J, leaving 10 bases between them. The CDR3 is CASSWEGGNEKLFF. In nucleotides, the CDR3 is TGTGCCAGCAGTTGGGAGGGGGGTAATGAAAAACTGTTTTTT.

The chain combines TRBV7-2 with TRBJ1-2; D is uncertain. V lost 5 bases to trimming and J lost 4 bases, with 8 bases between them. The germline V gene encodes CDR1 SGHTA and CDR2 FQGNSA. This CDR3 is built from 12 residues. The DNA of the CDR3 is TGTGCCAGCAGCCCCCGAAGCTATGGCTACACCTTC. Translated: CASSPRSYGYTF.

In nucleotides, the CDR3 is TGTGCCAGCAGCTTGGCCCCCCACCGGGTCGACACTGAAGCTTTCTTT. This gives the protein CASSLAPHRVDTEAFF. The V call is TRBV4-2, the J call TRBJ1-1; D remains ambiguous. This CDR3 is built from 16 residues. V was trimmed by 5 bases and J by 3 bases, leaving 19 bases between them. CDR1 and CDR2 from the germline V gene are LGHNA and YNFKEQ.

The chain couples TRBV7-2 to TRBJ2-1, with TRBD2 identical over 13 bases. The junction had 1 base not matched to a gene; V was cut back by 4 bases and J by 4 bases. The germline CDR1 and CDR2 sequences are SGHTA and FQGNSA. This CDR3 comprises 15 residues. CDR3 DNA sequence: TGTGCCAGCAGCTCGGGACTAGCGGGATACAATGAGCAGTTCTTC. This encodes CASSSGLAGYNEQFF. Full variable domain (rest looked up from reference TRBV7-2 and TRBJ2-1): GAGVSQSPSNKVTEKGKDVELRCDPISGHTALYWYRQSLGQGLEFLIYFQGNSAPDKSGLPSDRFSAERTGGSVSTLTIQRTQQEDSAVYLCASSSGLAGYNEQFFGPGTRLTVL.

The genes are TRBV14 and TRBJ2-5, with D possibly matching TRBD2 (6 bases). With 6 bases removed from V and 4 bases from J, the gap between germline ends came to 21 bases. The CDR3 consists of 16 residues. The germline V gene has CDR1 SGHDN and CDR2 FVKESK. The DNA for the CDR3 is TGTGCCAGCAGTCCCGTCGGGGGAGGAGGGAGAGAGACCCAGTACTTC. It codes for CASSPVGGGGRETQYF.

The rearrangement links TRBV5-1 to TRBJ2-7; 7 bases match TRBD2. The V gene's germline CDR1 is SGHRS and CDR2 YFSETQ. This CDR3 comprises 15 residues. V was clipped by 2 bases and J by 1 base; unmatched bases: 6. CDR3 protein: CASSLSGAPSYEQYF. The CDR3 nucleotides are TGCGCCAGCAGCTTAAGCGGGGCTCCATCCTACGAGCAGTACTTC.

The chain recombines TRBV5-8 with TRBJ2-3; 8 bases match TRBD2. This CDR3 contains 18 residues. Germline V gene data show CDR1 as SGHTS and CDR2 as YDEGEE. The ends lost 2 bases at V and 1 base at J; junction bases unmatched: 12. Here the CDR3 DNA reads TGTGCCAGCAGCTTAGAACGGGGGGGCAGGGAAGGCACAGATACGCAGTATTTT. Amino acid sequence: CASSLERGGREGTDTQYF.

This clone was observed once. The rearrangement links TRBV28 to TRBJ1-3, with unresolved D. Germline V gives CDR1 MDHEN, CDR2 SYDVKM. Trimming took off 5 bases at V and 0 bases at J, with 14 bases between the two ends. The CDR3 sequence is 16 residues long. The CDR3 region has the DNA TGTGCCAGCAGTGACCCACGAAGGTTCTCTGGAAACACCATATATTTT. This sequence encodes CASSDPRRFSGNTIYF.

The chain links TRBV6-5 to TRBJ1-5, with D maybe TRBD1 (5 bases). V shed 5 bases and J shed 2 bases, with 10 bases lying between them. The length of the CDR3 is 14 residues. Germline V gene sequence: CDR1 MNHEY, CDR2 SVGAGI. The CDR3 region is CASSPTGGNQPQHF. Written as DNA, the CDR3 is TGTGCCAGCAGTCCCACAGGTGGCAATCAGCCCCAGCATTTT.

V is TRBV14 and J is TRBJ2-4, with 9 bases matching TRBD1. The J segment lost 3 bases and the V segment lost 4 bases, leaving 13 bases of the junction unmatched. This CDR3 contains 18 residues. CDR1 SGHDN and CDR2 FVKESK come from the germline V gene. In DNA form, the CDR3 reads TGTGCCAGCAGCCGGGGGACAGGGAATGCTCTAGTCAAAAACATTCAGTACTTC. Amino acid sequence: CASSRGTGNALVKNIQYF.

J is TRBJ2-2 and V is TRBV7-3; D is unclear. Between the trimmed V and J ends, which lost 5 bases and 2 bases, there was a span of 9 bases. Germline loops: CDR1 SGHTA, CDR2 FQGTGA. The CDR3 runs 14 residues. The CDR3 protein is CASSPPVNTGELFF. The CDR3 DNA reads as TGTGCCAGCAGCCCCCCGGTAAACACCGGGGAGCTGTTTTTT.

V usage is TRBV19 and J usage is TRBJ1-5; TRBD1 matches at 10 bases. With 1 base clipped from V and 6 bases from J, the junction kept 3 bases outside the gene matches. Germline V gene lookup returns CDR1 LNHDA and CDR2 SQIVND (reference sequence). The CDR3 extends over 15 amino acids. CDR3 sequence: CASSIGTGGGQPQHF. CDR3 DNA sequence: TGTGCCAGTAGTATAGGGACAGGGGGGGGTCAGCCCCAGCATTTT.

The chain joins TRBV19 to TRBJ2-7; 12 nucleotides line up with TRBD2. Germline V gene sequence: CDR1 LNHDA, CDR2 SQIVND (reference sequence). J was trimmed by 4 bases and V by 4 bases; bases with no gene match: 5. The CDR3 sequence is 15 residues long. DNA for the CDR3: TGTGCCAGTAGTAAACTAGCGGGAGGCAATTACGAGCAGTACTTC. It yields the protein CASSKLAGGNYEQYF.

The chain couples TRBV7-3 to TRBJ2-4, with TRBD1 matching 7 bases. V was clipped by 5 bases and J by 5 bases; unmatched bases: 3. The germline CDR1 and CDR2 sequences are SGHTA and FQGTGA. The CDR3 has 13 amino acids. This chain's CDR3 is CASSLDRENIQYF. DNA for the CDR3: TGTGCCAGCAGCCTCGACAGGGAAAACATTCAGTACTTC. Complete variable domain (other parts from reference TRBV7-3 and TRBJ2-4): GAGVSQTPSNKVTEKGKYVELRCDPISGHTALYWYRQSLGQGPEFLIYFQGTGAADDSGLPNDRFFAVRPEGSVSTLKIQRTERGDSAVYLCASSLDRENIQYFGAGTRLSVL.

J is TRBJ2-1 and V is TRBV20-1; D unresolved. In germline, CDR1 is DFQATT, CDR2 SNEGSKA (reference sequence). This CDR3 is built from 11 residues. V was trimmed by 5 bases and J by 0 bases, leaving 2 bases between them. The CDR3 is CSAFSYNEQFF. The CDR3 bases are TGCAGTGCTTTCTCCTACAATGAGCAGTTCTTC.

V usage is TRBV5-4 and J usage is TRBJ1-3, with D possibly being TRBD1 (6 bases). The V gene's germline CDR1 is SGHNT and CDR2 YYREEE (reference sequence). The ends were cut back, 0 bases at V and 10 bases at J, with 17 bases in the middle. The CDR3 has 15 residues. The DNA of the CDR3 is TGTGCCAGCAGCTTGGGAGGGAACGAAGGGGGAACCATATATTTT. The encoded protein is CASSLGGNEGGTIYF.

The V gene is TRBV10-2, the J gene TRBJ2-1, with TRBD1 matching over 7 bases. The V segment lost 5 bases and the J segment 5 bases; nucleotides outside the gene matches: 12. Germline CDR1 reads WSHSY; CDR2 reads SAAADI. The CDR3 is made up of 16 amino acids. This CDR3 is CASSYAGTARDNEQFF. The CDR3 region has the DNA TGCGCCAGCAGTTACGCCGGGACAGCCCGTGACAATGAGCAGTTCTTC.

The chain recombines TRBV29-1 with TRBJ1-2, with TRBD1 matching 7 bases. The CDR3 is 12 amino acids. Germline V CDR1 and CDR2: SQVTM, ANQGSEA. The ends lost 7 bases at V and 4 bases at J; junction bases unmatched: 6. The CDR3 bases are TGCAGCGCTCAATCAGGGGGCTATGGCTACACCTTC. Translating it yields CSAQSGGYGYTF.

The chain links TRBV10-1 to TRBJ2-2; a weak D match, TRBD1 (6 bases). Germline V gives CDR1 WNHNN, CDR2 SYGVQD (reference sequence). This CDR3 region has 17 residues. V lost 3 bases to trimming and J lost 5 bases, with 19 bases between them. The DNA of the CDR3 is TGCGCCAGCAGTGAACTCGACAGGCCGGGATTGACCGGGGAGCTGTTTTTT. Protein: CASSELDRPGLTGELFF.

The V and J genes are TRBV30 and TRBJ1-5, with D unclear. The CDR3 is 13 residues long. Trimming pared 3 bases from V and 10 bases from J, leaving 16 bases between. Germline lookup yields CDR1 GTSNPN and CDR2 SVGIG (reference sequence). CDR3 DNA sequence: TGTGCCTGGAGGGAAGCAAGCGCAGGTCCCCAGCATTTT. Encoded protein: CAWREASAGPQHF. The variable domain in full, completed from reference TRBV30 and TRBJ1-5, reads SQTIHQWPATLVQPVGSPLSLECTVEGTSNPNLYWYRQAAGRGLQLLFYSVGIGQISSEVPQNLSASRPQDRQFILSSKKLLLSDSGFYLCAWREASAGPQHFGDGTRLSIL.

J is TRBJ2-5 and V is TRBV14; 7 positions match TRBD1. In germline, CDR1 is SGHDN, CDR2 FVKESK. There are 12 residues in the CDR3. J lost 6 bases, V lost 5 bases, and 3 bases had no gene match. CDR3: CASSRDRKTQYF. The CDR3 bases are TGTGCCAGCAGCAGGGACAGAAAGACCCAGTACTTC.

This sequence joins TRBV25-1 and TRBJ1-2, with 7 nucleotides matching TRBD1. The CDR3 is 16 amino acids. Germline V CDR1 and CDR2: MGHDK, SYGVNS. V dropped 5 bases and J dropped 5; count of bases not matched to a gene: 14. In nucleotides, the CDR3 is TGTGCCAGCAGTACCTTTCAACAGGGGAACCTTTATGGCTACACCTTC. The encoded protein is CASSTFQQGNLYGYTF.

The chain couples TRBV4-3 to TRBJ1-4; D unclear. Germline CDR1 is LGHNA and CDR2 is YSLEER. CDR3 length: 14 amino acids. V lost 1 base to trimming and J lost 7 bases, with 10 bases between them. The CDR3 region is CASSQVGGIEKLFF. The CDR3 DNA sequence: TGCGCCAGCAGCCAAGTAGGAGGGATTGAAAAACTGTTTTTT.

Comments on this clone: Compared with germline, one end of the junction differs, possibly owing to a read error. The CDR3 DNA is TGTGCCAGTAGTCCCCGGGGCGTGGAGCTTTCTTTT. Its translation is CASSPRGVELSF. The chain has TRBV19 and TRBJ1-1; possibly TRBD1 for D (5 bases). Germline CDR1 is LNHDA and CDR2 is SQIVND (reference sequence). The CDR3 has 12 amino acids.